This is a list of T cell receptor beta chains from one sample in a study of blood T cell repertoires in COVID-19. The protocol was immunoSEQ multiplex PCR, while the TCRdb copy is restricted to in-frame clones and leaves out a portion. The sample records 200,000 or so clones, 65% to 90% being singletons. The specimen was peripheral blood. These receptors were collected from a man aged 40-49 years who had recovered from COVID-19. The CDR3 runs from the conserved cysteine through the conserved F or W.

V	J	CDR3
TRBV2	TRBJ1-4	CASSERTGPNEKLFF
TRBV7-2	TRBJ1-2	CAARGSRGHNYGYTF
TRBV7-2	TRBJ1-1	CASSLVERTEAFF
TRBV5-1	TRBJ1-1	CASSLGQDRVEAFF
TRBV6-1	TRBJ2-1	CASSEESGGYNEQFF
TRBV5-4	TRBJ1-2	CASSPGVGNYGYTF
TRBV19	TRBJ1-1	CASSMSNFMNTEAFF
TRBV10-2	TRBJ1-2	CASSADPGTVGYTF
TRBV19	TRBJ2-1	CASSPRLWSEYNEQFF
TRBV4-1	TRBJ2-6	CASSHRPRGTGGTGANVLTF
TRBV2	TRBJ2-1	CASTVDLNNEQFF
TRBV25-1	TRBJ2-2	CASSEYDRDDRTGELFF
TRBV10-3	TRBJ1-6	CAISEDRFESPLHF
TRBV24-1	TRBJ2-6	CATRTGVGGANVLTF
TRBV19	TRBJ1-5	CASSIRDRDQPQHF
TRBV7-9	TRBJ2-7	CASSLLAGGPYEQYF
TRBV7-9	TRBJ1-3	CASLGQGRDTIYF
TRBV2	TRBJ1-1	CASIPAGTAHTEAFF
TRBV5-1	TRBJ2-1	CASSTGLAGGHNEQFF
TRBV7-2	TRBJ2-1	CASNFPGQVYNEQFF
TRBV4-3	TRBJ2-7	CASSHHLTGGLAREQYF
TRBV11-3	TRBJ2-5	CASSSGETQYF
TRBV7-9	TRBJ1-3	CASSLGNTIYF
TRBV28	TRBJ1-4	CASSFEGGIFNEKLFF
TRBV13	TRBJ2-4	CASSPTTGQNIQYF
TRBV6-5	TRBJ1-6	CASNRDRVNSPLHF
TRBV19	TRBJ2-1	CASSKQGLDEQFF
TRBV19	TRBJ2-5	CASSMTGGRETQYF
TRBV7-2	TRBJ1-2	CASSSGQGDGYTF
TRBV5-1	TRBJ2-5	CASSLGVDRDHLQETQYF
TRBV5-4	TRBJ1-6	CASSPTGQGNSPLHF
TRBV27	TRBJ2-1	CASSRGLADNEQFF
TRBV12-3/TRBV12-4	TRBJ1-2	CASSAATNYGYTF
TRBV30	TRBJ2-1	CAWSVLATPFF
TRBV5-1	TRBJ1-1	CASSLAPDTEAFF
TRBV2	TRBJ2-2	CASKRASGGSMKSLVYAGELFF
TRBV6-2/TRBV6-3	TRBJ1-2	CASSLRVSDGYTF
TRBV11-2	TRBJ2-7	CASSLASEQYF
TRBV6-5	TRBJ1-3	CASLRDSYSGNTIYF
TRBV2	TRBJ2-5	CASSGTGGGETQYF
TRBV10-1	TRBJ2-3	CASSKRVTDTQYF
TRBV7-2	TRBJ1-1	CASSLVPGGNTEAFF
TRBV6-2/TRBV6-3	TRBJ1-5	CASSLDRFYQPQHF
TRBV5-1	TRBJ1-1	CASSLAAGQMNTEAFF
TRBV6-2/TRBV6-3	TRBJ2-1	CASSYVLVRNEQFF
TRBV14	TRBJ2-5	CASSRRDSSLQETQYF
TRBV6-5	TRBJ2-7	CASRTRLAGSYEQYF
TRBV2	TRBJ1-4	CASSDPGQRKILFF
TRBV18	TRBJ1-2	CASSPMAEEGYGYTF
TRBV7-2	TRBJ2-3	CASSLARDTDTQYF
TRBV5-6	TRBJ2-3	CASSFAGARGTDTQYF
TRBV9	TRBJ2-5	CASSRAPSGQETQYF
TRBV2	TRBJ2-7	CASRDRVLAGIAYEQYF
TRBV7-8	TRBJ1-5	CASSPNTGNQPQHF
TRBV3-1/TRBV3-2	TRBJ2-7	CASSQDKLSSSYEQYF
TRBV5-1	TRBJ2-3	CASSSSGVSTDTQYF
TRBV4-3	TRBJ1-2	CASSQDWQGYGYTF
TRBV30	TRBJ2-5	CAWVDSSRETQYF
TRBV9	TRBJ2-2	CASSPRTSGGDTGELFF
TRBV5-4	TRBJ1-2	CASSSSSSASYGYTF